The text below deals with one T cell receptor beta chain. Each CDR3 protein gets one entry after TCRdb re-called the 5' RACE reads with MiXCR. Among some 210,000 distinct CDR3 sequences listed, approximately 16% were seen once. This specimen belongs to a study of identical twins. Trimming shortened V by 5 bases and J by 0 bases, and 14 bases separated the two germline ends. This CDR3 spans 15 amino acids. Looked up from germline, CDR1 is SEHNR and CDR2 is FQNEAQ (reference sequence). These same records also appear under a second study, on T cells expressing NK-cell markers.

This chain joins TRBV7-9 and TRBJ2-7; perhaps TRBD1 as D (6 bases). Sequencing was performed on CD8+ T cells sorted from blood. The source of this sequence is a woman aged 18 to 35 in good health. CDR3 nucleotide sequence: TGTGCCAGCAGCCATTCTCGGGACATCTCCTACGAGCAGTACTTC. Protein: CASSHSRDISYEQYF.